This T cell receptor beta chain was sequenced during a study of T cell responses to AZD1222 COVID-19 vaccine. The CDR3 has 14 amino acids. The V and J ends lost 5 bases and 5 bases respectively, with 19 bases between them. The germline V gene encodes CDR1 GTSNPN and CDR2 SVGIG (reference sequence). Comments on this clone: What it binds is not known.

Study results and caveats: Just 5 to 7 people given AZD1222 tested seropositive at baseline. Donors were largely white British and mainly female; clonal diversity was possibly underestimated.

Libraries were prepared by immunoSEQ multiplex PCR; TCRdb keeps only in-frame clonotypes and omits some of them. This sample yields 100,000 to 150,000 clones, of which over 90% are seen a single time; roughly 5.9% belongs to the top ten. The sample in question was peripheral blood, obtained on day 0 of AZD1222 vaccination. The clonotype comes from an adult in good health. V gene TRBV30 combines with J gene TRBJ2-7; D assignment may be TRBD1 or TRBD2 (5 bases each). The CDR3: CAWEPGTLVNEQYF. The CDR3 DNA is TGTGCCTGGGAACCCGGGACCTTGGTCAACGAGCAGTACTTC.